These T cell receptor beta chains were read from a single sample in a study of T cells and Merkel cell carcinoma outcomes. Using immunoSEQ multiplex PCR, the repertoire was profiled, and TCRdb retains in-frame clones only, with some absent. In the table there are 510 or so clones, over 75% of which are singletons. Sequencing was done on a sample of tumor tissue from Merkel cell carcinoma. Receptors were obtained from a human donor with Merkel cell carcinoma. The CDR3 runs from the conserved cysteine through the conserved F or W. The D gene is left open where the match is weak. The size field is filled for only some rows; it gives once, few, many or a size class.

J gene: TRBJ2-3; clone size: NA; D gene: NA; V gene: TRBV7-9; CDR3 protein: CASSVGGPYRTDTQYF; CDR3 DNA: TGTGCCAGCAGCGTTGGGGGACCCTACAGGACAGATACGCAGTATTTT
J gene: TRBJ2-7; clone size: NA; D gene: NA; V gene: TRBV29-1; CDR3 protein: CSVADFGTLISYEQYF; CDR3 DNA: TGCAGCGTTGCGGATTTCGGGACACTGATCTCCTACGAGCAGTACTTC
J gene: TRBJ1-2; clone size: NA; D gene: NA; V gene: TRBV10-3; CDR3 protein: CAISESTYGYTF; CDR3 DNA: TGTGCCATCAGTGAGTCCACGTATGGCTACACCTTC
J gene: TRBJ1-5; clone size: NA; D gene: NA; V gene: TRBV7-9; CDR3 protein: CASSLGSQPQHF; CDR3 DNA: TGTGCCAGCAGCTTAGGAAGCCAGCCCCAGCATTTT
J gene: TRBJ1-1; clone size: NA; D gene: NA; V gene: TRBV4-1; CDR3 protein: CASSLNGNTEAFF; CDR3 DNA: TGCGCCAGCAGCCTCAACGGGAACACTGAAGCTTTCTTT
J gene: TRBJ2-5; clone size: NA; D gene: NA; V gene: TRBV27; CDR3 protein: CASSPQGIETQYF; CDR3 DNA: TGTGCCAGCAGTCCACAGGGTATAGAGACCCAGTACTTC
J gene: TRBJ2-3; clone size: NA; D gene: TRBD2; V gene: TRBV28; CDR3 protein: CASKSDSMRLAGVPDTQYF; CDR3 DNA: TGTGCCAGCAAATCCGACAGCATGAGACTAGCGGGGGTCCCGGATACGCAGTATTTT
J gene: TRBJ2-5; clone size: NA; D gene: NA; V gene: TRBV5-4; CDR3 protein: CASSSKDGKETQYF; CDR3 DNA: TGTGCCAGCAGCTCCAAGGACGGGAAAGAGACCCAGTACTTC
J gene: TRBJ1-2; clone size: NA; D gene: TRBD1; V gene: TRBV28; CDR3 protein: CASRRPGQGYGYTF; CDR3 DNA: TGTGCCAGCAGACGCCCGGGACAGGGCTATGGCTACACCTTC
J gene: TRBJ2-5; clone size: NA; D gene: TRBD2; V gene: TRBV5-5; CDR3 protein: CASTSPGLVETQYF; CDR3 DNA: TGTGCCAGCACATCCCCGGGACTAGTGGAGACCCAGTACTTC
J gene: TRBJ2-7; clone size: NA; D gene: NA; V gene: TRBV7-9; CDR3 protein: CASQNVDEQYF; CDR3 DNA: TGTGCCAGCCAAAATGTCGACGAGCAGTACTTC
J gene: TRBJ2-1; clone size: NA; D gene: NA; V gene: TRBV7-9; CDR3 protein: CASSLGSREFF; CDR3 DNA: TGTGCCAGCAGCCTTGGGAGCAGGGAGTTCTTC
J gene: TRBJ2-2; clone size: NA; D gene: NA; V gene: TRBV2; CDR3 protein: CASSEGLSGELFF; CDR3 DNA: TGTGCCAGCAGTGAGGGACTTTCGGGGGAGCTGTTTTTT
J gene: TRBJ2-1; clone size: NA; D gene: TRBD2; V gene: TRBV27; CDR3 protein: CASTSGGGLNNEQFF; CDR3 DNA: TGTGCCAGCACCTCCGGCGGGGGACTAAACAATGAGCAGTTCTTC
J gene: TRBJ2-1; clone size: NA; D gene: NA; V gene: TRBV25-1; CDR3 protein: CASSEVVRGQFF; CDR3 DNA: TGTGCCAGCAGTGAAGTGGTCAGGGGGCAGTTCTTC
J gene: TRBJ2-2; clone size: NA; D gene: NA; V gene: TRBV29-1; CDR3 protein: CSLVAGTGELFF; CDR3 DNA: TGCAGCCTCGTGGCGGGGACCGGGGAGCTGTTTTTT
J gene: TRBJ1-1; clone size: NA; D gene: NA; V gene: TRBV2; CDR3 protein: CASNLQGLNTEAFF; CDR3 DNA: TGTGCCAGCAACCTCCAGGGCCTGAACACTGAAGCTTTCTTT
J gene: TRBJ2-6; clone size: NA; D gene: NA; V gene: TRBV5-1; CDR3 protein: CASSLGSGANVLTF; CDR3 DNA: TGCGCCAGCAGCTTGGGTTCTGGGGCCAACGTCCTGACTTTC
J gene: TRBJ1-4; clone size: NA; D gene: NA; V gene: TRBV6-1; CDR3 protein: CASSPRYANEKLFF; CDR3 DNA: TGTGCCAGCAGTCCAAGATACGCTAATGAAAAACTGTTTTTT
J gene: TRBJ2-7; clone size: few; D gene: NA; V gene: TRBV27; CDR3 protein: CASRGRFYEQYF; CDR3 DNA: TGTGCCAGCAGGGGGAGATTCTACGAGCAGTACTTC
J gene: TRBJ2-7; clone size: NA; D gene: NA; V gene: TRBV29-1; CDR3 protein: CSVRGGESSYEQYF; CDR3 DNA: TGCAGCGTTCGCGGCGGCGAAAGCTCCTACGAGCAGTACTTC
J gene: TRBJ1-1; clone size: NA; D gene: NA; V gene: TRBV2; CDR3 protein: CASEGNTEAFF; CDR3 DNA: TGTGCCAGCGAGGGGAACACTGAAGCTTTCTTT
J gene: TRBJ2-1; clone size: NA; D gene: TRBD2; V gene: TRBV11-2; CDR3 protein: CASSLTSGYNEQFF; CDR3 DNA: TGTGCCAGCAGCTTAACTAGCGGGTACAATGAGCAGTTCTTC
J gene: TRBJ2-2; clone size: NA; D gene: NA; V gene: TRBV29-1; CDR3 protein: CSVGLTAHTGELFF; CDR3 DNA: TGCAGCGTTGGTCTGACAGCACACACCGGGGAGCTATTTTTT
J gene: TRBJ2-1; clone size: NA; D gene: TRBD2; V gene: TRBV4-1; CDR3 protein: CASSQEPGGPWDNEQFF; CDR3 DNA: TGCGCCAGCAGCCAGGAACCGGGGGGGCCGTGGGATAATGAGCAGTTCTTC
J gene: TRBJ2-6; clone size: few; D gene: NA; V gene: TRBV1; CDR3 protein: CTSRPTSCAQSRANVLTF; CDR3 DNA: TGCACCAGCAGACCCACTAGTTGTGCACAAAGTCGGGCCAACGTCCTGACTTTC
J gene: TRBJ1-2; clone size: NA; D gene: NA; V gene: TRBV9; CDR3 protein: CASSVSGHNYGYTF; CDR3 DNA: TGTGCCAGCAGCGTTTCGGGACATAACTATGGCTACACCTTC
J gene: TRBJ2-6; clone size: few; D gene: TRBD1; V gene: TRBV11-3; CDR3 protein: CASSPPGGGANVLTF; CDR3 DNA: TGTGCCAGCAGCCCACCAGGGGGTGGGGCCAACGTCCTGACTTTC
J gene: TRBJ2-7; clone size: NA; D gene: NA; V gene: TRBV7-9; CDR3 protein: CASQGVDEQYF; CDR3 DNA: TGTGCCAGCCAAGGTGTCGACGAGCAGTACTTC
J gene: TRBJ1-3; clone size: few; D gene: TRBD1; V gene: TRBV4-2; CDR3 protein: CASSPLQGAGNTIYF; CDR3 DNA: TGTGCCAGCAGCCCTCTACAGGGGGCTGGAAACACCATATATTTT
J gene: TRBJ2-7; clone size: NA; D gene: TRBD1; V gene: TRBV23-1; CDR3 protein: CASSRGTGEWDEQYF; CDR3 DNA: TGCGCCAGCAGTCGAGGGACAGGGGAGTGGGACGAGCAGTACTTC
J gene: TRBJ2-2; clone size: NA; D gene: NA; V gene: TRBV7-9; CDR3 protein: CASSKASATGSTGELFF; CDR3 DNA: TGTGCCAGCAGCAAAGCATCAGCGACAGGCTCCACCGGGGAGCTGTTTTTT